The clone carrying this T cell receptor beta chain has more than one count but fewer than ten. Its target is not known. This entry comes from a study of blood T cells in healthy people across ages. Findings and limits, study-wide: Lack of knowledge of donor CMV status possibly confounded expanded clonotype changes. Among long-lived donors, naive CD4+ cells were more numerous and diversity higher than in aged donors. Older age went with lower TCR beta diversity per million T cells, in a roughly linear way.

Total RNA, at least 5 micrograms per sample, came from PBMCs. V lost 6 bases and J 0 bases, leaving 14 bases between the germline ends. Germline V gives CDR1 DFQATT, CDR2 SNEGSKA (reference sequence). The CDR3 is 15 residues long. Primers used in a second PCR of roughly 6 to 12 cycles were a sample-barcoded 5' primer and a J-beta primer mix. From the 5' RACE reads, TCRdb called clonotypes with MiXCR, one entry per CDR3 protein. This sample has fewer than 2,000,000 distinct CDR3 sequences, with about 32% found just once. The receptor was derived from a woman in her 30s in good health. Sequenced material: blood. The chain has TRBV20-1 and TRBJ1-4; D gene unclear. CDR3 loop: CSAHTATPTNEKLFF. The DNA for the CDR3 is TGCAGTGCGCACACAGCGACTCCAACTAATGAAAAACTGTTTTTT.